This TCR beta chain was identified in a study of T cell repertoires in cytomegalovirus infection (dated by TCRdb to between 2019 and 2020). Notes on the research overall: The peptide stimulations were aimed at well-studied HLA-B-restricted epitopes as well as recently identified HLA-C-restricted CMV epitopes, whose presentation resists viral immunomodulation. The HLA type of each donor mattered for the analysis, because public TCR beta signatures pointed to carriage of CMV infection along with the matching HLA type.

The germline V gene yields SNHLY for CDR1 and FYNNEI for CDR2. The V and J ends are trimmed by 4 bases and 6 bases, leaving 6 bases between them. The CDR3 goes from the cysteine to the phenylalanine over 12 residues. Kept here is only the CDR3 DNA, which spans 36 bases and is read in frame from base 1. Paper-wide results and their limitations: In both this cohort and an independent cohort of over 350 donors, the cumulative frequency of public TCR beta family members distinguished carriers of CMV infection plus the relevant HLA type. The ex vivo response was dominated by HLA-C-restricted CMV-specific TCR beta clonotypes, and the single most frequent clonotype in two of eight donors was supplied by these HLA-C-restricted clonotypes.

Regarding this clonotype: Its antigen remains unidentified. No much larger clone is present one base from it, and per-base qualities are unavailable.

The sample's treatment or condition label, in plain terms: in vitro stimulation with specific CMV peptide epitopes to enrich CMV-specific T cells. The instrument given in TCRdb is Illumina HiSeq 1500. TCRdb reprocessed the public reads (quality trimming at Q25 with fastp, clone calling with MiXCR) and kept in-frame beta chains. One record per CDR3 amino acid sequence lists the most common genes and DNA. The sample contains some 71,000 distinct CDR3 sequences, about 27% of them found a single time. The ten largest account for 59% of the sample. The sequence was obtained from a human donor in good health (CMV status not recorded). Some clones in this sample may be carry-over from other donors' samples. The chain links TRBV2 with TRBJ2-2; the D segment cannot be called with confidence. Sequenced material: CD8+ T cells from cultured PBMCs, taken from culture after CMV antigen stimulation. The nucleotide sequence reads TGTGCCAGCAGTGGGTGGTCCGGGGAGCTGTTTTTT. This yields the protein CASSGWSGELFF.